What follows describes a single T cell receptor beta chain. No antigen is known for it. Deletions cut 2 bases from V and 3 bases from J, with 8 bases between. Germline CDR1 is MNHEY and CDR2 is SVGAGI. This CDR3 spans 14 amino acids. 60 Vbeta and 13 Jbeta primers were used in PCR. Clones were read by immunoSEQ multiplex PCR, and TCRdb kept only the in-frame ones, dropping some. The sample comprises about 170,000 clones, roughly 79% of which are singletons, and 2% to 2.5% rests with the top ten. The source of the sample is a study of cytomegalovirus exposure and HLA in healthy donors. Study in general: Among 350 to 500 genotyped donors, roughly 81% fell in the Caucasian-associated ancestry cluster.

The study, taken as a whole, reports: Being productive about 90% or about 30% of the time was typical of most TCR beta V segments in an earlier analysis.

The clonotype originates from a woman in her twenties or thirties in good health and CMV-seropositive. The chain joins TRBV6-5 to TRBJ1-5; D may be TRBD1 (6 bases). What was sequenced was PBMCs. In nucleotides, the CDR3 is TGTGCCAGCAGTTACCCAGGGGTCAATCAGCCCCAGCATTTT. Translated: CASSYPGVNQPQHF.